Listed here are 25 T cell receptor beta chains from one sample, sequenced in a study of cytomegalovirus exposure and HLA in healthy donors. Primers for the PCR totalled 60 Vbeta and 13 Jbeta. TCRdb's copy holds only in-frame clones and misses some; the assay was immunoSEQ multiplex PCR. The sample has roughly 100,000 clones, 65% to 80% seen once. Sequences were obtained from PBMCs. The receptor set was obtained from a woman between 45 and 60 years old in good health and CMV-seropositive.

The CDR3 DNA sequence: TGCGCCAGCAGCCGCCGGGGGGCCGTCGACGAGCAGTACTTC. Protein product: CASSRRGAVDEQYF. The chain couples TRBV5-1 to TRBJ2-7, with D tentatively TRBD2 (7 bases). The germline CDR1 and CDR2 sequences are SGHRS and YFSETQ. The CDR3 has 14 residues. The V end was cut by 4 bases, the J end by 5 bases, with 16 bases between.

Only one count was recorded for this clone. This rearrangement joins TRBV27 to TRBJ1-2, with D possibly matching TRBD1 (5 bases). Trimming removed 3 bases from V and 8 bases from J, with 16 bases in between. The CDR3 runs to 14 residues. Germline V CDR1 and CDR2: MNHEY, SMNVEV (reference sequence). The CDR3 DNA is TGTGCCAGCAGTTTGGCAGGGTCGCAGAGCGGCTACACCTTC. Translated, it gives CASSLAGSQSGYTF.

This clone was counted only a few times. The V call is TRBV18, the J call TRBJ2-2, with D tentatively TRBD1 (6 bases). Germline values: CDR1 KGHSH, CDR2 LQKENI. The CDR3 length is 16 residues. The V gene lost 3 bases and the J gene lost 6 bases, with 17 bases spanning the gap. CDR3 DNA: TGTGCCAGCTCACCGAGGACAGTGGGGGTACCCGGGGAGCTGTTTTTT. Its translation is CASSPRTVGVPGELFF.

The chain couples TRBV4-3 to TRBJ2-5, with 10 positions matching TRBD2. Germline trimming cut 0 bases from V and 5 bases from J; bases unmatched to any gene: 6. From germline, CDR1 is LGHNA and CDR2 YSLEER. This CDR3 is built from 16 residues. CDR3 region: CASSQELAGGGETQYF. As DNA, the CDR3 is TGCGCCAGCAGCCAAGAATTAGCGGGGGGCGGCGAGACCCAGTACTTC.

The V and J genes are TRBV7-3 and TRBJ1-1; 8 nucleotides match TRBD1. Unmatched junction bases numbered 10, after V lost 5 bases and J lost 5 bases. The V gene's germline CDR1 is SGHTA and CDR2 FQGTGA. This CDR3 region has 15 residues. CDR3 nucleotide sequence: TGTGCCAGCAGCCGATCAGGGGGCGCCGCGACTGAAGCTTTCTTT. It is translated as CASSRSGGAATEAFF.

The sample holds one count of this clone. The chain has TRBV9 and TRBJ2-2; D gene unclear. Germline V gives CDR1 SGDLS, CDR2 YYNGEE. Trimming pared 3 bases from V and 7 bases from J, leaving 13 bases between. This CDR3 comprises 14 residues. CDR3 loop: CASSADDLGGELFF. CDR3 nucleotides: TGTGCCAGCAGCGCCGACGACCTAGGCGGGGAGCTGTTTTTT.

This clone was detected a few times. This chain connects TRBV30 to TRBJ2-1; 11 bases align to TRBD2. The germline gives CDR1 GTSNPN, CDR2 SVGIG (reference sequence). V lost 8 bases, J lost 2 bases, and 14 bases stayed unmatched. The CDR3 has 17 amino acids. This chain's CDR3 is CAASGGLAGGAYNEQFF. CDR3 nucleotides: TGTGCCGCCTCCGGTGGGCTAGCGGGGGGAGCCTACAATGAGCAGTTCTTC.

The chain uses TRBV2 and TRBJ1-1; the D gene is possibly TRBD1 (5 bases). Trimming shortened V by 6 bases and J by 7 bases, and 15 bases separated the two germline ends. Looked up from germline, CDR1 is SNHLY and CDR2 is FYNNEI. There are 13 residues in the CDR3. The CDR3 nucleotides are TGTGCCAGCAGCCCGCACCCAGGGTGTGAAGCTTTCTTT. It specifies CASSPHPGCEAFF.

CDR3 amino acids: CASSRQRGWGSRGYTF. DNA for the CDR3: TGTGCCAGCAGCCGGCAGCGGGGTTGGGGATCTAGGGGCTACACCTTC. The chain is built from TRBV7-8 and TRBJ1-2; D unclear. CDR3 length equals 16 residues. Trimming stripped 5 bases from V and 8 bases from J, with 24 bases between. In germline, CDR1 is SGHVS, CDR2 FQNEAQ.

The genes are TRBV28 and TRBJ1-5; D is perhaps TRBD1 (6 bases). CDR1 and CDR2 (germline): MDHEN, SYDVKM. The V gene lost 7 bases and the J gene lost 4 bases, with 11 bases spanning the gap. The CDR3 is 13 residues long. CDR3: CASTLQGNQPQHF. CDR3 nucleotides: TGTGCCAGCACCTTGCAGGGGAATCAGCCCCAGCATTTT. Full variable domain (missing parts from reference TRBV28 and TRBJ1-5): DVKVTQSSRYLVKRTGEKVFLECVQDMDHENMFWYRQDPGLGLRLIYFSYDVKMKEKGDIPEGYSVSREKKERFSLILESASTNQTSMYLCASTLQGNQPQHFGDGTRLSIL.

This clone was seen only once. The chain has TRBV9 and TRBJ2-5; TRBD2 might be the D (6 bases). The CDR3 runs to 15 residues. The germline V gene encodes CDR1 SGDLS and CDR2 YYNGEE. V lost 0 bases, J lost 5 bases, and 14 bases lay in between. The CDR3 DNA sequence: TGTGCCAGCAGCGTAGGTACGGGGGAAGGGGAGACCCAGTACTTC. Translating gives CASSVGTGEGETQYF.

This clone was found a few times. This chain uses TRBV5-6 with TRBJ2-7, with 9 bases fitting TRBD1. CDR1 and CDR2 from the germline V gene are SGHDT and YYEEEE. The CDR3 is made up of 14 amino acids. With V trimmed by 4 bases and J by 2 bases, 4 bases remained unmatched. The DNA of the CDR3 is TGTGCCAGCAGCAAACAGGGGGCTGCCTACGAGCAGTACTTC. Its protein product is CASSKQGAAYEQYF.

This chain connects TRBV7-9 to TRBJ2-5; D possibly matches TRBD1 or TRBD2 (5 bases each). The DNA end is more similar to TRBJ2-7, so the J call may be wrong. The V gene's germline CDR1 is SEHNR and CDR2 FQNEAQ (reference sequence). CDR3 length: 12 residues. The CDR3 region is CASSRGDYEQYF. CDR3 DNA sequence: TGTGCCAGCAGCCGAGGGGACTACGAGCAGTACTTC.

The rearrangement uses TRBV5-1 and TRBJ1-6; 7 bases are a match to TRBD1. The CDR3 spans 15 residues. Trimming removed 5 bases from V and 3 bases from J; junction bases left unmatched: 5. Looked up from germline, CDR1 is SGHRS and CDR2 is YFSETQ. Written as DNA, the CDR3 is TGCGCCAGCAGATTTGGGACAGACTATAATTCACCCCTCCACTTT. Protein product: CASRFGTDYNSPLHF.

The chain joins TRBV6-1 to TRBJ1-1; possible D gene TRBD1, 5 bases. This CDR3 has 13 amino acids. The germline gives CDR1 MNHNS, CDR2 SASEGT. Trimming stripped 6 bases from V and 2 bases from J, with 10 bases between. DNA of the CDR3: TGTGCCAGCAGGAATCAGGGAAACACTGAAGCTTTCTTT. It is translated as CASRNQGNTEAFF.

CDR3 sequence: CASSPQRGPQETQYF. CDR3 bases: TGTGCCAGCTCACCGCAGCGGGGGCCGCAAGAGACCCAGTACTTC. The genes are TRBV18 and TRBJ2-5; 8 bases agree with TRBD2. The germline CDR1 and CDR2 sequences are KGHSH and LQKENI. This CDR3 region has 15 residues. V shed 3 bases, J shed 2 bases, and the junction held 5 bases outside the gene matches. Supplemented by reference TRBV18 and TRBJ2-5, the full variable domain reads NAGVMQNPRHLVRRRGQEARLRCSPMKGHSHVYWYRQLPEEGLKFMVYLQKENIIDESGMPKERFSAEFPKEGPSILRIQQVVRGDSAAYFCASSPQRGPQETQYFGPGTRLLVL.

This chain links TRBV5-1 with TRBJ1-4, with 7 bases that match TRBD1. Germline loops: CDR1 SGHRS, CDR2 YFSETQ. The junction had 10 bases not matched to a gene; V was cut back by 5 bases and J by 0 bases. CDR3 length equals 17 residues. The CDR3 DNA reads TGCGCCAGCAGAAAACAGGGACAGTCAACAACTAATGAAAAACTGTTTTTT. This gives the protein CASRKQGQSTTNEKLFF.

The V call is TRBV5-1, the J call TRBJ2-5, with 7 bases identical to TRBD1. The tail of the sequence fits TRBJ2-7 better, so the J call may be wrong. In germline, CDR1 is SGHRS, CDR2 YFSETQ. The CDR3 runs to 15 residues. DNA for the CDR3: TGCGCCAGCAGCGTCGCCGGGACAGTCACCTACGAGCAGTACTTC. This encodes CASSVAGTVTYEQYF.

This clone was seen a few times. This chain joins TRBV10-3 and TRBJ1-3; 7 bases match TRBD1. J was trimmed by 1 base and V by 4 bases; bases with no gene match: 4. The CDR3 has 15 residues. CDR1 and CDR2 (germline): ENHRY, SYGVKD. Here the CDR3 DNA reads TGTGCCATCAGTGCGACAGGGCTATCTGGAAACACCATATATTTT. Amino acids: CAISATGLSGNTIYF.

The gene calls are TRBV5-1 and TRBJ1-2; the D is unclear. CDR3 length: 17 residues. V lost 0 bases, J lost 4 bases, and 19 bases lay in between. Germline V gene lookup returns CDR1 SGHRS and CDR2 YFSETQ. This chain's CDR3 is CASSLGGRIGKGYGYTF. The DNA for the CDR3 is TGCGCCAGCAGCTTGGGCGGGAGAATAGGGAAGGGCTATGGCTACACCTTC.

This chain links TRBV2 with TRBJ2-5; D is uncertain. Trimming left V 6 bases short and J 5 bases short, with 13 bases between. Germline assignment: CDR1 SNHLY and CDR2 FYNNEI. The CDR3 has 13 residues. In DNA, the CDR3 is TGTGCCAGCAGAAGAGAGCAATTGGAGACCCAGTACTTC. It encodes CASRREQLETQYF.

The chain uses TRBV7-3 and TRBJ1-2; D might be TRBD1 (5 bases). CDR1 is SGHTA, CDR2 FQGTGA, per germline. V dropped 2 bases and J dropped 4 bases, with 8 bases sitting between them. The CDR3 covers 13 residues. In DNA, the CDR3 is TGTGCCAGCAGCTTATCGGGGGTCTATGGCTACACCTTC. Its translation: CASSLSGVYGYTF.

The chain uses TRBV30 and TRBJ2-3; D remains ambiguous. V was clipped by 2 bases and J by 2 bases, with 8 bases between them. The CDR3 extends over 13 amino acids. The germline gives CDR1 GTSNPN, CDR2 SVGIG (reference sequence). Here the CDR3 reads CAWSLKFTDTQYF. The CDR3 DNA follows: TGTGCCTGGAGTCTAAAGTTCACAGATACGCAGTATTTT. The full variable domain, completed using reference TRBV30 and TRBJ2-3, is SQTIHQWPATLVQPVGSPLSLECTVEGTSNPNLYWYRQAAGRGLQLLFYSVGIGQISSEVPQNLSASRPQDRQFILSSKKLLLSDSGFYLCAWSLKFTDTQYFGPGTRLTVL.

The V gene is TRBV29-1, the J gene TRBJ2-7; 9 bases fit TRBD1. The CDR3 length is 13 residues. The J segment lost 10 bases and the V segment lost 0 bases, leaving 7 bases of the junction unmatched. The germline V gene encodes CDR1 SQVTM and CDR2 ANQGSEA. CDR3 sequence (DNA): TGCAGCGTTGAAGATCTGTGGGACAGGGTCCAGTACTTC. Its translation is CSVEDLWDRVQYF.

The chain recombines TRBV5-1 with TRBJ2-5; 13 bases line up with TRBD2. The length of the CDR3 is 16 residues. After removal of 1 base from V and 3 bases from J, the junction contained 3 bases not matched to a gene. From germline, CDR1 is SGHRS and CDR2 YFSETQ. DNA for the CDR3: TGCGCCAGCAGCTTGTTAACTAGCGGGGGGGAAGAGACCCAGTACTTC. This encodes CASSLLTSGGEETQYF.